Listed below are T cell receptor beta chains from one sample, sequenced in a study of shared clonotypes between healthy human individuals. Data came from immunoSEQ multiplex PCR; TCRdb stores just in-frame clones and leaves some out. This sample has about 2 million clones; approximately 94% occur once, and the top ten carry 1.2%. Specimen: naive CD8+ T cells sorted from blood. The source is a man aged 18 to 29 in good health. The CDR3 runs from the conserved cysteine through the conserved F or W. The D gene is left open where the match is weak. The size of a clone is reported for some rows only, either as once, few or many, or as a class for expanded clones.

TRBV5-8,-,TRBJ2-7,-,CASSLVASPYEQYF,TGTGCCAGCAGCTTAGTAGCTTCCCCCTACGAGCAGTACTTC
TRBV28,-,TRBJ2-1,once,CASSYRAGNNEQFF,TGTGCCAGCAGCTATCGGGCGGGGAACAATGAGCAGTTCTTC
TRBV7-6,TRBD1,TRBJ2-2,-,CASSPLYRGRGGELFF,TGTGCCAGCAGCCCTCTATACAGGGGTAGAGGCGGGGAGCTGTTTTTT
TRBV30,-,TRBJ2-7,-,CAWSGDNYEQYF,TGTGCCTGGAGCGGGGACAATTACGAGCAGTACTTC
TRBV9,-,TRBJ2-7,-,CASSVGTAGTYEQYF,TGTGCCAGCAGCGTAGGGACAGCGGGAACCTACGAGCAGTACTTC
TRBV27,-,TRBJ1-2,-,CASSLTRAGAYGYTF,TGTGCCAGCAGTTTGACACGGGCAGGGGCGTATGGCTACACCTTC
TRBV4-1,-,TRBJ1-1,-,CASSQTRSGPTSEAFF,TGCGCCAGCAGCCAGACCAGGAGCGGGCCGACGTCTGAAGCTTTCTTT
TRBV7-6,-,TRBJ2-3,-,CASSLVPSESTDTQYF,TGTGCCAGCAGCTTAGTTCCTAGCGAAAGCACAGATACGCAGTATTTT
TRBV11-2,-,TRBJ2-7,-,CASSSGTDTPAYEQYF,TGTGCCAGCAGCTCGGGGACGGACACCCCGGCCTACGAGCAGTACTTC
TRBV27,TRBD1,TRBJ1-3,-,CASSLGTGLGNTIYF,TGTGCCAGCAGTTTAGGGACAGGGCTCGGAAACACCATATATTTT
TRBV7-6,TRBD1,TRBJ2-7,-,CASSDRGHSYEQYF,TGTGCCAGCAGCGACAGGGGGCACTCCTACGAGCAGTACTTC
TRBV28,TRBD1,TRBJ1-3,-,CASSRQGRSGNTIYF,TGTGCCAGCAGCCGACAGGGCAGGTCTGGAAACACCATATATTTT
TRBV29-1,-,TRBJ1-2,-,CSVETSQRNYGYTF,TGCAGCGTTGAAACCAGTCAACGTAACTATGGCTACACCTTC
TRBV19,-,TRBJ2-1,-,CASSPFGVSSYNEQFF,TGTGCCAGTAGTCCTTTTGGGGTTAGCTCCTACAATGAGCAGTTCTTC
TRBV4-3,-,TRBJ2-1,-,CASSQGRGAYNEQFF,TGCGCCAGCAGCCAAGGCAGGGGAGCATACAATGAGCAGTTCTTC
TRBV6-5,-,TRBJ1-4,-,CASGPSSLGEKLFF,TGTGCCAGCGGGCCATCCTCTTTAGGGGAAAAACTGTTTTTT
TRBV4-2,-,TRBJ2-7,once,CASAEGLLSSGEQYF,TGTGCCTCGGCGGAAGGACTACTATCCTCTGGTGAGCAGTACTTC
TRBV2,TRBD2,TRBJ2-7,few,CASSGDGSLGLALDEQYF,TGTGCCAGCAGTGGAGATGGCTCCTTGGGACTAGCTCTCGACGAGCAGTACTTC
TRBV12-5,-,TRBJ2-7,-,CASGSMTGLSNEQYF,TGTGCTAGTGGTTCGATGACAGGTCTCTCCAACGAGCAGTACTTC
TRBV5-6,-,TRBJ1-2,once,CASSLADRYGYTF,TGTGCCAGCAGCTTGGCCGACCGATATGGCTACACCTTC
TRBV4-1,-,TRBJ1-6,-,CASSQDQVSSYNSPLHF,TGCGCCAGCAGCCAAGATCAGGTAAGCTCCTATAATTCACCCCTCCACTTT
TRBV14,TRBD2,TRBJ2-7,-,CASSQAGTSGIYEQYF,TGTGCCAGCAGCCAAGCCGGGACTAGCGGTATCTACGAGCAGTACTTC
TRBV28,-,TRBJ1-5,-,CASSLSEWEYSNQPQHF,TGTGCCAGCAGTTTAAGTGAGTGGGAATATAGCAATCAGCCCCAGCATTTT
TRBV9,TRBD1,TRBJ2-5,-,CASSFRTGGQETQYF,TGTGCCAGCAGCTTCAGGACAGGGGGCCAAGAGACCCAGTACTTC
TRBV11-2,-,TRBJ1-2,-,CASSPPDSTPLNYGYTF,TGTGCCAGCAGCCCCCCTGATTCAACCCCCCTAAACTATGGCTACACCTTC
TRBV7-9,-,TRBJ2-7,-,CASSAIASYEQYF,TGTGCCAGCAGCGCCATAGCGTCCTACGAGCAGTACTTC
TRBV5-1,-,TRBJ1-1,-,CASRGGLGTEAFF,TGCGCCAGCAGAGGGGGGCTGGGTACTGAAGCTTTCTTT
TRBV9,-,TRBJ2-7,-,CASSPHTNLDEQYF,TGTGCCAGCAGCCCCCATACTAATCTGGACGAGCAGTACTTC
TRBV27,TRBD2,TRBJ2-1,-,CASSLLQTSGRGDEQFF,TGTGCCAGCAGTTTGCTGCAGACTAGCGGGAGGGGGGATGAGCAGTTCTTC
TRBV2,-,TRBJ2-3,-,CASTEAGSSTDTQYF,TGTGCCAGCACGGAAGCGGGCTCTAGCACAGATACGCAGTATTTT
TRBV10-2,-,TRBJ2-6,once,CASSDGDSGANVLTF,TGCGCCAGCAGTGATGGCGACTCTGGGGCCAACGTCCTGACTTTC
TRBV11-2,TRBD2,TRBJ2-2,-,CASSLVASGREGDTGELFF,TGTGCCAGCAGCTTAGTGGCTAGCGGGAGGGAAGGAGACACCGGGGAGCTGTTTTTT
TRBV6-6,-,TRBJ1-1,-,CASKAIGGTEAFF,TGTGCCAGCAAGGCAATAGGGGGCACTGAAGCTTTCTTT
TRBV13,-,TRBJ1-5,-,CASSLDRNQPQHF,TGTGCCAGCAGCTTAGACAGGAATCAGCCCCAGCATTTT
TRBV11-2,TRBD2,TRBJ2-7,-,CASSLRTSGGVYEQYF,TGTGCCAGCAGCTTACGGACTAGCGGGGGGGTATACGAGCAGTACTTC
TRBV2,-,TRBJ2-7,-,CASSEGLNYEQYF,TGTGCCAGCAGTGAAGGACTAAACTACGAGCAGTACTTC
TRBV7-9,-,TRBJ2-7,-,CASSLYGYEQYF,TGTGCCAGCAGCTTATACGGCTACGAGCAGTACTTC
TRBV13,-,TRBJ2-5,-,CASSSDLARQETQYF,TGTGCCAGCAGCTCGGACCTAGCGCGCCAAGAGACCCAGTACTTC
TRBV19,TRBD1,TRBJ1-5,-,CASSRWDSPDQPQHF,TGTGCCAGTAGTAGGTGGGACAGTCCGGACCAGCCCCAGCATTTT
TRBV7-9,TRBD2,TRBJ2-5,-,CASSLTFSGSRETQYF,TGTGCCAGCAGCTTGACCTTTAGCGGGAGTAGGGAGACCCAGTACTTC
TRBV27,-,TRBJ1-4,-,CASSLSPWVGGNEKLFF,TGTGCCAGCAGTTTATCCCCCTGGGTGGGTGGCAATGAAAAACTGTTTTTT
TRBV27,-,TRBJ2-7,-,CASSSVQPQGSYEQYF,TGTGCCAGCAGTTCCGTGCAACCCCAAGGCTCCTACGAGCAGTACTTC
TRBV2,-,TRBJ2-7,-,CAIDGGQYF,TGTGCCATTGACGGAGGGCAGTACTTC
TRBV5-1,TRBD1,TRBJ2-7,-,CASSLARKTGADYEQYF,TGCGCCAGCAGCTTGGCCCGAAAGACAGGGGCAGACTACGAGCAGTACTTC
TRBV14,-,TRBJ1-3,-,CASSSDLLSGNTIYF,TGTGCCAGCAGTTCCGACTTACTCTCTGGAAACACCATATATTTT
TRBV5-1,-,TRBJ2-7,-,CASSHDRFYEQYF,TGCGCCAGCAGCCACGACAGGTTCTACGAGCAGTACTTC
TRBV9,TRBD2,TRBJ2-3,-,CASSPSGGAADTQYF,TGTGCCAGCAGCCCTAGCGGGGGGGCGGCAGATACGCAGTATTTT
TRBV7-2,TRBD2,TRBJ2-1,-,CASSLTGGFEQFF,TGTGCCAGCAGCCTAACGGGGGGTTTTGAGCAGTTCTTC
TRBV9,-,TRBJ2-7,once,CASSEGHHYVEQYF,TGTGCCAGCAGCGAGGGACACCACTACGTAGAGCAGTACTTC
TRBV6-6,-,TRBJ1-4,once,CASSDSATNEKLFF,TGTGCCAGCAGCGACAGCGCGACTAATGAAAAACTGTTTTTT
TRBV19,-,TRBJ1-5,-,CASSIDHWGGWSNQPQHF,TGTGCCAGTAGTATAGACCACTGGGGGGGCTGGAGCAATCAGCCCCAGCATTTT